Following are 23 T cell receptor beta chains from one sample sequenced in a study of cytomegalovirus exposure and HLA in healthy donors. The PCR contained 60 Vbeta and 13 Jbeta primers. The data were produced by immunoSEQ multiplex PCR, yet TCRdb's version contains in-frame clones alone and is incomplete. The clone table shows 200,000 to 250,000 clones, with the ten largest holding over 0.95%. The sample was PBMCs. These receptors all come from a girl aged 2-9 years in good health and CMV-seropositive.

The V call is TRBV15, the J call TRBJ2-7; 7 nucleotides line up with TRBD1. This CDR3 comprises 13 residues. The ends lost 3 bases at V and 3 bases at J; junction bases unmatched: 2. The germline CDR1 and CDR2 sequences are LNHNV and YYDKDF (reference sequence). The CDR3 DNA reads TGTGCCACCAGCAGGGACAGGTACTACGAGCAGTACTTC. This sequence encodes CATSRDRYYEQYF.

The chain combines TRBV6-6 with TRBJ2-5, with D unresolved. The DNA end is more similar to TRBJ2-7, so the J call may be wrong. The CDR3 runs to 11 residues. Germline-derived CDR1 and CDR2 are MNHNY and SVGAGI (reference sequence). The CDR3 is CASSPRYEQYF. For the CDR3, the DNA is TGTGCCAGCAGTCCCCGATACGAGCAGTACTTC.

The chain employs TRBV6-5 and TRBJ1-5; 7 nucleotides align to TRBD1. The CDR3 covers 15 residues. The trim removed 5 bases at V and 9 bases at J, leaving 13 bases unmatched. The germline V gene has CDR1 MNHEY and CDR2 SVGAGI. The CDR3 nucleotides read TGTGCCAGCAGTCGACAGGGACCAGGCCGGGGGCCCCAGCATTTT. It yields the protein CASSRQGPGRGPQHF.

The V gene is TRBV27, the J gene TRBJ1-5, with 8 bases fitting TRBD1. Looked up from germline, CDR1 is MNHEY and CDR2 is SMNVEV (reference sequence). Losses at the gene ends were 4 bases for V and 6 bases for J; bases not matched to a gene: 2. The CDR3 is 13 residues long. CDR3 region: CASSSDRAQPQHF. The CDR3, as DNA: TGTGCCAGCAGTTCGGACAGGGCTCAGCCCCAGCATTTT.

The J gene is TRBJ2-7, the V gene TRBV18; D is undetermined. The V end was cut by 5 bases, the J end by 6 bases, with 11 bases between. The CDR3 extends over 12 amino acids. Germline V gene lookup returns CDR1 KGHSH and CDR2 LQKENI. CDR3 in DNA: TGTGCCAGCTCAACAGACCTCTCCGAGCAGTACTTC. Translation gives CASSTDLSEQYF. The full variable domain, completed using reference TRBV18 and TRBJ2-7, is NAGVMQNPRHLVRRRGQEARLRCSPMKGHSHVYWYRQLPEEGLKFMVYLQKENIIDESGMPKERFSAEFPKEGPSILRIQQVVRGDSAAYFCASSTDLSEQYFGPGTRLTVT.

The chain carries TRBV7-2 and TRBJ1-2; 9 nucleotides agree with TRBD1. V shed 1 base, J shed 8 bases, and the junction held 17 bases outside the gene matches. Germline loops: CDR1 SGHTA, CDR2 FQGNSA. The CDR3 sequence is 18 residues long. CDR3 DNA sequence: TGTGCCAGCAGCTTAGAGCCCCTTCTTCTACAGGGGGCAAGAGGCTACACCTTC. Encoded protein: CASSLEPLLLQGARGYTF. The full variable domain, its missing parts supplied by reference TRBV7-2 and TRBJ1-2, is GAGVSQSPSNKVTEKGKDVELRCDPISGHTALYWYRQSLGQGLEFLIYFQGNSAPDKSGLPSDRFSAERTGGSVSTLTIQRTQQEDSAVYLCASSLEPLLLQGARGYTFGSGTRLTVV.

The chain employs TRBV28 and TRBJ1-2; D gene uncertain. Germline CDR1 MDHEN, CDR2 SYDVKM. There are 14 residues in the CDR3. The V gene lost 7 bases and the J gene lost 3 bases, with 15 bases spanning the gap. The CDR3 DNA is TGTGCCAGCACCAATTGGGAGATTTACTATGGCTACACCTTC. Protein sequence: CASTNWEIYYGYTF.

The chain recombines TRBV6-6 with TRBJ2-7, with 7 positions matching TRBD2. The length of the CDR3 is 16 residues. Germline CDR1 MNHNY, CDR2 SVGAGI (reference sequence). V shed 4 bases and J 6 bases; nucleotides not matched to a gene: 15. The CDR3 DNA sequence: TGTGCCAGCAGTTCGACTAGCTCAACCCCCCGGTTCGAGCAGTACTTC. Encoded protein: CASSSTSSTPRFEQYF.

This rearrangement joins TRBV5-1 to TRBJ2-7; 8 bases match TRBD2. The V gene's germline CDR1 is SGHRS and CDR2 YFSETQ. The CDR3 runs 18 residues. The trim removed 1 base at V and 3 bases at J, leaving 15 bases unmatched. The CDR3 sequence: CASSLWYGRAGQDYEQYF. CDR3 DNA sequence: TGCGCCAGCAGCTTGTGGTACGGGAGGGCCGGTCAAGACTACGAGCAGTACTTC.

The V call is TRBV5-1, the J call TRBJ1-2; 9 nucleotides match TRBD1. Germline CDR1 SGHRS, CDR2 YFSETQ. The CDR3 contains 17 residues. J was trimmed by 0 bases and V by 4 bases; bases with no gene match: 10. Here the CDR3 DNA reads TGCGCCAGCAGCCCGTCTGGGGGACAGGGAGCTAACTATGGCTACACCTTC. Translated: CASSPSGGQGANYGYTF.

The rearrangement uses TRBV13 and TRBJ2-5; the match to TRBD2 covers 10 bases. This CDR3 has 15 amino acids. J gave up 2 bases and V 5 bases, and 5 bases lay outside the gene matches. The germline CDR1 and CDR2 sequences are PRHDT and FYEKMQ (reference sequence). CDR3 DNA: TGTGCCAGCAGCCATAGGACTAGCGGTCAAGAGACCCAGTACTTC. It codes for CASSHRTSGQETQYF.

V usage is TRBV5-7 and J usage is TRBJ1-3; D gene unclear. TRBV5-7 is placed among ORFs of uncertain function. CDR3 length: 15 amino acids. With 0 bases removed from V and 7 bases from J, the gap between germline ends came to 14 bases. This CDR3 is CASSLACRPRNTIYF. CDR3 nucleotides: TGTGCCAGCAGCTTGGCCTGTAGGCCCAGGAACACCATATATTTT.

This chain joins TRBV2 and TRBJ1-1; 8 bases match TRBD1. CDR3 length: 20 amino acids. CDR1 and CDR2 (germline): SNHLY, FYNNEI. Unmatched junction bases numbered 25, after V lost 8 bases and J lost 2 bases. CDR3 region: CASGGAGGDLGSPQNTEAFF. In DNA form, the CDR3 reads TGTGCCAGCGGGGGGGCAGGGGGCGATTTGGGTTCCCCCCAAAACACTGAAGCTTTCTTT. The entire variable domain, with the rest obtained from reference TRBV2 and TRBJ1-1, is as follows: EPEVTQTPSHQVTQMGQEVILRCVPISNHLYFYWYRQILGQKVEFLVSFYNNEISEKSEIFDDQFSVERPDGSNFTLKIRSTKLEDSAMYFCASGGAGGDLGSPQNTEAFFGQGTRLTVV.

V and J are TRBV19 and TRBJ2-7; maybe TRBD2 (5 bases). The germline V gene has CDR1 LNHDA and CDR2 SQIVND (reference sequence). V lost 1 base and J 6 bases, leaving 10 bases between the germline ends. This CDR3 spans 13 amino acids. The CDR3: CASSIVGGSEQYF. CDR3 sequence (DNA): TGTGCCAGTAGTATAGTCGGAGGATCCGAGCAGTACTTC.

In DNA, the CDR3 is TGTGCCAGCAGCTTAGCTGGTAGCGGGAGAGGTTTTTGGCAAGAGACCCAGTACTTC. Its protein is CASSLAGSGRGFWQETQYF. The chain carries TRBV7-9 and TRBJ2-5; 9 bases match TRBD2. Germline assignment: CDR1 SEHNR and CDR2 FQNEAQ (reference sequence). This CDR3 region has 19 residues. V dropped 0 bases and J dropped 2; count of bases not matched to a gene: 13.

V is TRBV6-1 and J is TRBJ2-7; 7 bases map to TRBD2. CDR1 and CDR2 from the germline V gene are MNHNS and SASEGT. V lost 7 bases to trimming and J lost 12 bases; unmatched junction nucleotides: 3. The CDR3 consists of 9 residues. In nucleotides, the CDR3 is TGTGCCAGCACCGGGAGGACGTACTTC. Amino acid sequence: CASTGRTYF.

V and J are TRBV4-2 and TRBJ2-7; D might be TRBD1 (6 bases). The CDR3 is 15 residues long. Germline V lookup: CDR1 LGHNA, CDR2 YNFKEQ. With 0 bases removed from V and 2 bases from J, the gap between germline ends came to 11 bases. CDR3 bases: TGTGCCAGCAGCCAAGAGGGGCAGGGGCCCTACGAGCAGTACTTC. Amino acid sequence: CASSQEGQGPYEQYF.

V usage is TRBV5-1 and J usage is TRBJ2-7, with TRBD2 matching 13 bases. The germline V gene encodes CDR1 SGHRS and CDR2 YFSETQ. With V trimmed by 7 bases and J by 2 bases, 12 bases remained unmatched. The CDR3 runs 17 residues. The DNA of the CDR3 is TGCGCCAGCGGCCTGTGGACTAGCGGGAGTGTCCCCTACGAGCAGTACTTC. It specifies CASGLWTSGSVPYEQYF.

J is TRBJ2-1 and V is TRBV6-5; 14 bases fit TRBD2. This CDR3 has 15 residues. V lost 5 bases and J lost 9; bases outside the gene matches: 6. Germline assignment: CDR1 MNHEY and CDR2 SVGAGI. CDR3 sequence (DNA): TGTGCCAGCAGTCAACCGACTAGCGGGAGGGCTGAGCAGTTCTTC. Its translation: CASSQPTSGRAEQFF.

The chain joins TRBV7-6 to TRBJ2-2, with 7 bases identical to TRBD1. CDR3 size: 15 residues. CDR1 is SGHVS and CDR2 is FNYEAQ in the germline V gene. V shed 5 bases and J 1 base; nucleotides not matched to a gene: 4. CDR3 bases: TGTGCCAGCAGCCCCGGGACAGAGAACACCGGGGAGCTGTTTTTT. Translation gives CASSPGTENTGELFF.

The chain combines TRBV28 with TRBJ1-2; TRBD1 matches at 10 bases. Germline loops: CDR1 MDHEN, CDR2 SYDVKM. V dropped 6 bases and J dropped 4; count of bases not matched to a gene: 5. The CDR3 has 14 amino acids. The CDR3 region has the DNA TGTGCCAGCAGGGAGGGACAGGGGACCTATGGCTACACCTTC. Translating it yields CASREGQGTYGYTF.

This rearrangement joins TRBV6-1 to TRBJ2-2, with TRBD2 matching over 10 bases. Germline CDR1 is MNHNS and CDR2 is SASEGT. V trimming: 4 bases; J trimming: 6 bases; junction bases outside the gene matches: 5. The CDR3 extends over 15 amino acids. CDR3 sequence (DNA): TGTGCCAGCAGTGTGGATAGCGGGAGGCCCGGGGAGCTGTTTTTT. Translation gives CASSVDSGRPGELFF.

The chain's CDR3 is CASSVRGTSAQQFF. The CDR3 nucleotides are TGTGCCAGTAGCGTTAGGGGGACTAGCGCCCAGCAGTTCTTC. V gene TRBV19 combines with J gene TRBJ2-1; 10 bases agree with TRBD2. Germline V lookup: CDR1 LNHDA, CDR2 SQIVND (reference sequence). V lost 6 bases and J lost 11; bases outside the gene matches: 10. CDR3 length equals 14 residues.